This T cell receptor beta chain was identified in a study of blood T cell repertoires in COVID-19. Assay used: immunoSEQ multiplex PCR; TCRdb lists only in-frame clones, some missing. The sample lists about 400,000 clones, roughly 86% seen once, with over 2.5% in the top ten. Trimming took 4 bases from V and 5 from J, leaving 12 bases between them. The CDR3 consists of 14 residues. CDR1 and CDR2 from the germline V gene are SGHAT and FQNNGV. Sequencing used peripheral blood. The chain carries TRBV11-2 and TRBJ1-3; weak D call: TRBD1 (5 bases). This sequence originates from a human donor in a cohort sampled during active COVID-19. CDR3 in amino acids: CASSSRGSRNTIYF. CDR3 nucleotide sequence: TGTGCCAGCAGCTCACGGGGGTCCAGAAACACCATATATTTT.